Below, 31 T cell receptor beta chains from the same sample are listed, as sequenced in a study of T cells after yellow fever vaccination. TCRdb re-called the 5' RACE reads with MiXCR, one entry per CDR3 protein. The sample holds 300,000 or so distinct CDR3 sequences, roughly 13% seen once. This sample comprised CD4+ T cells sorted from PBMCs, obtained 45 days after the yellow fever booster vaccination. The receptors come from a man between 25 and 39 years old who received the YFV17D yellow fever vaccine.

The gene calls are TRBV28 and TRBJ2-5, with 11 bases matching TRBD2. The CDR3 extends over 17 amino acids. V lost 4 bases, J lost 3 bases, and 10 bases stayed unmatched. CDR1 and CDR2 from the germline V gene are MDHEN and SYDVKM. The CDR3 loop is CASSSRLAGGREETQYF. CDR3 bases: TGTGCCAGCAGTTCTCGATTAGCGGGAGGGAGGGAAGAGACCCAGTACTTC.

V is TRBV20-1 and J is TRBJ2-7, with 7 bases that match TRBD2. CDR3 length equals 13 residues. Germline V gene data show CDR1 as DFQATT and CDR2 as SNEGSKA (reference sequence). V lost 6 bases to trimming and J lost 8 bases; unmatched junction nucleotides: 13. The CDR3 loop reads CSAHDRTSDKQYF. The CDR3 bases are TGCAGTGCCCACGATCGGACTAGTGATAAGCAGTACTTC.

About this clonotype: A much more abundant neighbour one base away suggests this may be a read error. The chain uses TRBV20-1 and TRBJ2-1, with 9 nucleotides matching TRBD2. CDR3 length equals 15 residues. Per germline, CDR1 DFQATT and CDR2 SNEGSKA (reference sequence). CDR3: CSASALAGSYDEQFF. Written as DNA, the CDR3 is TGCAGTGCTAGTGCACTAGCGGGCTCCTACGATGAGCAGTTCTTC.

This clonotype has more than one count but fewer than ten. J is TRBJ1-6 and V is TRBV6-2 or TRBV6-3; a weak D match, TRBD1 (5 bases). Looked up from germline, CDR1 is MNHEY and CDR2 is SVGEGT. The CDR3 has 13 amino acids. Trimming cost V 7 bases and J 9 bases, with 13 bases left between them. CDR3 nucleotide sequence: TGTGCCAGCACGAGGGGACGGGGTTCACCCCTCCACTTT. Protein sequence: CASTRGRGSPLHF.

The rearrangement joins TRBV5-1 to TRBJ1-6; 8 positions match TRBD1. CDR3 length: 15 residues. Germline lookup yields CDR1 SGHRS and CDR2 YFSETQ. Trimming removed 5 bases from V and 6 bases from J; junction bases left unmatched: 7. CDR3 sequence reads: CASRSGTGINSPLHF. Written as DNA, the CDR3 is TGCGCCAGCAGGTCTGGGACAGGAATTAATTCACCCCTCCACTTT.

The rearrangement joins TRBV5-1 to TRBJ2-2, with D uncertain. The germline gives CDR1 SGHRS, CDR2 YFSETQ. With 0 bases removed from V and 4 bases from J, the gap between germline ends came to 10 bases. CDR3 length: 15 residues. The CDR3 protein is CASSLGVTGTGELFF. Here the CDR3 DNA reads TGCGCCAGCAGCTTGGGAGTGACGGGCACCGGGGAGCTGTTTTTT.

This clonotype occurred a few times. The chain links TRBV25-1 to TRBJ2-1, with D possibly being TRBD2 (7 bases). CDR3 size: 15 residues. The ends were cut back, 4 bases at V and 9 bases at J, with 19 bases in the middle. The germline V gene encodes CDR1 MGHDK and CDR2 SYGVNS. Here the CDR3 DNA reads TGTGCCAGCAGTGTAGGGGGAGGGCTGATCGCTGAGCAGTTCTTC. Translation gives CASSVGGGLIAEQFF. Together with reference TRBV25-1 and TRBJ2-1, the CDR3 gives the full variable domain: EADIYQTPRYLVIGTGKKITLECSQTMGHDKMYWYQQDPGMELHLIHYSYGVNSTEKGDLSSESTVSRIRTEHFPLTLESARPSHTSQYLCASSVGGGLIAEQFFGPGTRLTVL.

This clonotype appeared a single time. The rearrangement joins TRBV19 to TRBJ2-3; TRBD1 matches 11 bases. The CDR3 spans 15 residues. Germline V lookup: CDR1 LNHDA, CDR2 SQIVND (reference sequence). The J segment lost 3 bases and the V segment lost 3 bases, leaving 2 bases of the junction unmatched. CDR3 bases: TGTGCCAGTAGTATGCGGGACAGGGGGACAGATACGCAGTATTTT. It codes for CASSMRDRGTDTQYF.

The rearrangement joins TRBV7-6 to TRBJ2-5, with 8 bases aligning to TRBD2. CDR1 is SGHVS and CDR2 is FNYEAQ in the germline V gene. J gave up 4 bases and V 5 bases, and 9 bases lay outside the gene matches. This CDR3 has 15 residues. The CDR3 region has the DNA TGTGCCAGCAGCCCCTCAGCGGGAGTAGGAGAGACCCAGTACTTC. Protein product: CASSPSAGVGETQYF.

The chain joins TRBV6-2 or TRBV6-3 to TRBJ1-1; D gene uncertain. The CDR3 spans 13 residues. Trimming pared 0 bases from V and 1 base from J, leaving 3 bases between. Germline values: CDR1 MNHEY, CDR2 SVGEGT. The CDR3 sequence: CASSYSQNTEAFF. For the CDR3, the DNA is TGTGCCAGCAGTTACTCTCAGAACACTGAAGCTTTCTTT.

The table lists this clonotype with a few counts. The chain combines TRBV7-2 with TRBJ1-1; D gene ambiguous. V shed 6 bases and J shed 5 bases, with 13 bases lying between them. The CDR3 sequence is 13 residues long. Germline loops: CDR1 SGHTA, CDR2 FQGNSA. CDR3 sequence reads: CASRFAGGTEAFF. CDR3 nucleotides: TGTGCCAGCAGGTTCGCTGGAGGAACTGAAGCTTTCTTT.

This clonotype has only a few counts. The chain links TRBV5-1 to TRBJ2-7, with D uncertain. V lost 3 bases and J 2 bases, leaving 9 bases between the germline ends. The CDR3 contains 13 residues. The V gene's germline CDR1 is SGHRS and CDR2 YFSETQ. CDR3 coding DNA: TGCGCCAGCAGCTCGACGGTGACCTACGAGCAGTACTTC. This translates into CASSSTVTYEQYF.

The V and J genes are TRBV5-1 and TRBJ2-1; TRBD2 matches 11 bases. The CDR3 length is 19 residues. Germline V lookup: CDR1 SGHRS, CDR2 YFSETQ. V lost 0 bases to trimming and J lost 3 bases; unmatched junction nucleotides: 11. CDR3 sequence reads: CASSLAASSGRSFYNEQFF. The CDR3 nucleotides are TGCGCCAGCAGCTTGGCAGCTTCTAGCGGGAGGTCTTTCTACAATGAGCAGTTCTTC.

This chain joins TRBV28 and TRBJ2-1; D possibly corresponds to TRBD2 (6 bases). This CDR3 is built from 16 residues. Germline CDR1 MDHEN, CDR2 SYDVKM. Trimming shortened V by 6 bases and J by 0 bases, and 15 bases separated the two germline ends. The CDR3 reads CASRGIAAGSYNEQFF. CDR3 DNA sequence: TGTGCCAGCAGGGGTATAGCGGCCGGCTCCTACAATGAGCAGTTCTTC.

The table lists this clonotype with a few counts. The chain uses TRBV12-3 or TRBV12-4 and TRBJ1-4, with D unresolved. V lost 4 bases to trimming and J lost 10 bases, with 10 bases between them. CDR3 length equals 12 residues. The CDR3 DNA is TGTGCCAGCAGTTATCAGGATGGAAAACTGTTTTTT. As protein: CASSYQDGKLFF.

The sample holds many counts of this clonotype. CDR3 coding DNA: TGTGCCAGCAGCATGACCGGGACAGGGGGGGGTGAGCAGTTCTTC. The encoded protein is CASSMTGTGGGEQFF. The chain uses TRBV7-2 and TRBJ2-1; 11 bases fit TRBD1. The germline V gene has CDR1 SGHTA and CDR2 FQGNSA. The CDR3 has 15 residues. Unmatched junction bases numbered 9, after V lost 5 bases and J lost 9 bases.

In this sample, this clonotype turned up many times. V usage is TRBV12-3 or TRBV12-4 and J usage is TRBJ2-7, with 8 bases fitting TRBD2. The CDR3 length is 16 residues. The J segment lost 5 bases and the V segment lost 4 bases, leaving 13 bases of the junction unmatched. CDR3 bases: TGTGCCAGCAGTTCTCCCCCCCGCGGGAGGTATAACGAGCAGTACTTC. As protein: CASSSPPRGRYNEQYF.

The chain recombines TRBV6-2 or TRBV6-3 with TRBJ1-1, with 8 positions matching TRBD1. J was trimmed by 1 base and V by 6 bases; bases with no gene match: 4. Germline CDR1 and CDR2: MNHEY and SVGEGT. The CDR3 has 14 amino acids. DNA for the CDR3: TGTGCCAGCAGAGCAGACAGGGGGAACACTGAAGCTTTCTTT. Residues: CASRADRGNTEAFF.

V gene TRBV6-2 or TRBV6-3 combines with J gene TRBJ2-7, with unresolved D. Trimming pared 4 bases from V and 5 bases from J, leaving 6 bases between. Germline loops: CDR1 MNHEY, CDR2 SVGEGT. This CDR3 region has 11 residues. The CDR3 loop is CASSSTHEQYF. CDR3 DNA: TGTGCCAGCAGTTCCACCCACGAGCAGTACTTC.

The V call is TRBV11-2, the J call TRBJ2-7; possibly TRBD1 for D (5 bases). The CDR3 sequence is 14 residues long. CDR1 and CDR2 (germline): SGHAT, FQNNGV. The V and J ends lost 5 bases and 3 bases respectively, with 14 bases between them. CDR3 DNA sequence: TGTGCCAGCAGCAGTACAGGTCGCCTCTACGAGCAGTACTTC. Residues: CASSSTGRLYEQYF.

This clonotype was picked up a small number of times. The CDR3 coding sequence is TGTGCCAGCAGTATAGGGGGCGCGGCCGGGGAGCTGTTTTTT. Translation: CASSIGGAAGELFF. The chain recombines TRBV12-3 or TRBV12-4 with TRBJ2-2; 7 nucleotides align to TRBD1. V gave up 5 bases and J gave up 6 bases; unmatched junction bases: 6. There are 14 residues in the CDR3.

This chain uses TRBV6-2 or TRBV6-3 with TRBJ2-1, with a possible D match to TRBD2 (6 bases). The CDR3 runs to 17 residues. Looked up from germline, CDR1 is MNHEY and CDR2 is SVGEGT. V lost 6 bases and J 5 bases, leaving 23 bases between the germline ends. The CDR3 coding sequence is TGTGCCAGCAGGCCACCGACCGGGACTTACTACCACAATGAGCAGTTCTTC. This sequence encodes CASRPPTGTYYHNEQFF.

Only a few counts were recorded for this clonotype. The rearrangement links TRBV5-8 to TRBJ2-1; 8 bases are a match to TRBD2. V lost 4 bases to trimming and J lost 1 base; unmatched junction nucleotides: 7. This CDR3 is 16 amino acids long. CDR1 and CDR2 (germline): SGHTS, YDEGEE. CDR3 bases: TGTGCCAGCAGCGGACTGGCGGGAGGTTCCTACAATGAGCAGTTCTTC. Amino acid sequence: CASSGLAGGSYNEQFF.

The V and J genes are TRBV12-3 or TRBV12-4 and TRBJ2-1; D remains ambiguous. The V and J ends lost 6 bases and 7 bases respectively, with 13 bases between them. The CDR3 contains 13 residues. CDR3 residues: CASRHTGGNEQFF. DNA of the CDR3: TGTGCCAGCAGACACACCGGTGGGAATGAGCAGTTCTTC.

This clonotype showed up many times. The V gene is TRBV7-9, the J gene TRBJ2-7, with D tentatively TRBD2 (6 bases). There are 13 residues in the CDR3. Germline V gene sequence: CDR1 SEHNR, CDR2 FQNEAQ (reference sequence). Trimming took 1 base from V and 3 from J, leaving 7 bases between them. The CDR3 nucleotides read TGTGCCAGCAGCTTAGGAGCGGGCTACGAGCAGTACTTC. It specifies CASSLGAGYEQYF. The full variable domain, its missing parts supplied by reference TRBV7-9 and TRBJ2-7, is DTGVSQNPRHKITKRGQNVTFRCDPISEHNRLYWYRQTLGQGPEFLTYFQNEAQLEKSRLLSDRFSAERPKGSFSTLEIQRTEQGDSAMYLCASSLGAGYEQYFGPGTRLTVT.

A remark on this clonotype: Sequence at one end of the junction differs from germline and may be a read error. V usage is TRBV20-1 and J usage is TRBJ2-7; TRBD2 agrees at 9 bases. The germline gives CDR1 DFQATT, CDR2 SNEGSKA (reference sequence). This CDR3 contains 17 residues. The CDR3 here is CCARAICGRVSSYEQYF. The CDR3 DNA follows: TGCTGTGCTAGAGCAATTTGCGGGAGGGTGAGCTCCTACGAGCAGTACTTC.

The chain is built from TRBV9 and TRBJ2-5; D could derive from TRBD1 or TRBD2 (5 bases each). Trimming took 2 bases from V and 2 from J, leaving 10 bases between them. CDR3 length: 14 residues. CDR1 and CDR2 (germline): SGDLS, YYNGEE. The CDR3 loop reads CASSVGVQQETQYF. The DNA of the CDR3 is TGTGCCAGCAGCGTGGGGGTACAGCAAGAGACCCAGTACTTC.

This clonotype was seen once. It may be a read error: a sequence one base away is much more abundant. The rearrangement uses TRBV4-3 and TRBJ2-7; D gene uncertain. From germline, CDR1 is LGHNA and CDR2 YSLEER. The CDR3 runs 13 residues. The CDR3, as DNA: TGCGCCAGCAGCCAAGCATTGCCGTACGAGAAGTACTTC. This translates into CASSQALPYEKYF.

This clonotype was observed many times. The CDR3 is CASSPSRGGSQYEQYF. CDR3 bases: TGTGCCAGCAGCCCCTCGAGGGGCGGGAGTCAATACGAGCAGTACTTC. The genes are TRBV7-2 and TRBJ2-7; 7 positions agree with TRBD2. CDR1 and CDR2 (germline): SGHTA, FQGNSA. CDR3 length: 16 amino acids. Trimming at V came to 5 bases and at J to 4 bases, leaving 14 bases not matched to a gene.

This clonotype was detected many times. The gene calls are TRBV29-1 and TRBJ2-3, with 9 bases identical to TRBD1. The CDR3 has 13 amino acids. Losses at the gene ends were 6 bases for V and 4 bases for J; bases not matched to a gene: 5. Germline-derived CDR1 and CDR2 are SQVTM and ANQGSEA. CDR3 nucleotides: TGCAGCGTCGGACAGGGGCGGGCAGATACGCAGTATTTT. Its protein is CSVGQGRADTQYF.

This clonotype turned up a few times. The chain recombines TRBV5-4 with TRBJ1-6; 9 bases line up with TRBD1. This CDR3 contains 15 residues. Germline-derived CDR1 and CDR2 are SGHNT and YYREEE (reference sequence). Trimming took 4 bases from V and 8 from J; bases not matched to a gene: 7. CDR3 amino acids: CASSARDRVDSPLHF. The CDR3 region has the DNA TGTGCCAGCAGCGCTCGGGACAGGGTTGATTCACCCCTCCACTTT.